This T cell receptor beta chain was captured by sequencing in a study of blood T cells in healthy people across ages. V dropped 5 bases and J dropped 4 bases, with 15 bases sitting between them. There are 14 residues in the CDR3. Germline CDR1 and CDR2: SGDLS and YYNGEE. As concerns this clonotype: Its target is not known.

Study outcomes and limitations: Reliance upon unsorted PBMCs precluded definitive naive versus antigen-experienced comparison.

Caucasian, healthy and from Russia, the donors were aged between about 6 and 90. Peripheral blood samples of around 9.5 milliliters were drawn from each donor. Through a sample-barcoded 5' primer and a J-beta primer mix, a second PCR was run for about 6 to 12 cycles. The template-switch adaptor, which had 12 random nucleotides, put a tag on each cDNA molecule. TCRdb used MiXCR to reprocess the 5' RACE reads, holding one entry per CDR3 protein. The sample yields hundreds of thousands of distinct CDR3 sequences, roughly 60% seen once. V is TRBV9 and J is TRBJ1-1; D might be TRBD1 (5 bases). This receptor was identified in a man aged 25-45 years in good health. Sequencing was performed on blood. The CDR3 nucleotides read TGTGCCAGCAGAGCGGACAACGGCGGCACTGAAGCTTTCTTT. Translating gives CASRADNGGTEAFF.